The T cell receptor (beta chain) described here comes from a study of T-cell memory formation after mild COVID-19 listed by TCRdb under 2021. Broadly, across the study: Most TCR sequence clusters were specific to one of the two donors. Two young, previously healthy adult volunteers made up the cohort, one male and one female. Longitudinal TCRalpha and TCRbeta repertoire sequencing tracked T-cell clones expanding and contracting after mild COVID-19 in a couple of donors. Results the study describes overall, beyond this receptor: The detection of some responding clones in pre-infection memory suggests that pre-existing cross-reactive memory T cells joined the SARS-CoV-2 response. Contracting CD4+ clones turned up mainly in the CM and EM memory subsets, whereas EMRA was where CD8+ clones were enriched. From day 15 to 85, contracting clones showed balanced CD4/CD8 phenotypes, whereas a second wave of clones that expanded from day 15 to 37 leaned towards CD4+. Only two mild cases were covered in the study, and larger cohorts including severe cases with pre-infection samples were considered necessary. SARS-CoV-2 specificity of the second-wave clones peaking on day 37 was not confirmed.

PBMCs were isolated by Ficoll-Paque density gradient centrifugation. TCRdb names Illumina NovaSeq 6000 as the instrument used. TCRalpha and TCRbeta cDNA libraries were constructed by 5'RACE with constant-segment primers, with sample barcodes and unique molecular identifiers being introduced. Trizol reagent was used to extract RNA from every sample. Amplification of the libraries took two PCR steps, and the second step added a second sample barcode plus Illumina TruSeq adapters. Libraries were sequenced on an Illumina NovaSeq with 2 x 150 bp paired-end reads. In the source study's methods: Reads were demultiplexed and collapsed into UMI-guided consensus sequences with migec v1.2.7. Using mixcr v2.1.11, UMI consensuses were aligned to TRA and TRB V and J templates and then assembled into clonotypes. Clonotypes were classified as expanded or contracted when called significant by both edgeR and NoisET, with noise models trained on biological replicates. edgeR calls used a false discovery rate-adjusted p below 0.01 and a log2 fold-change threshold of 1. As an exploratory analysis of dynamics, max-normalized trajectories of the 1000 most abundant clonotypes were examined with PCA combined with hierarchical clustering. The CD4 or CD8 phenotype of responding clones was assigned using the separately sequenced CD4+ and CD8+ repertoires. The public sequencing data were trimmed at Q25 with fastp and processed into clonotypes with MiXCR by TCRdb, which kept only in-frame beta chains. Records with the same CDR3 protein are collapsed into one entry carrying the most frequent genes and DNA. These V and J calls originate from TCRdb's pipeline instead of the authors' own analysis. Within this sample are approximately 340,000 distinct CDR3 sequences, with 15% to 20% of them counted one time only. The ten largest clones represent about 22% of the sample.

In its sample, this clonotype was seen many times. Its antigen remains unidentified. Base qualities are not provided; no much larger clone lies one nucleotide away. The receptor was derived from a man aged 18 to 29 who had mild COVID-19 (a few samples of this study predate the infection). The sample titles of this study are shuffled in the database, so cell type and time point are left out; the donor was told from shared clones. Sequenced: PBMCs or a T cell subset sorted from them (not recorded which).

The DNA sequence is as follows: TGTGCCAGGCTACTAGCGAGGCAAGAGACCCAGTACTTC. Its translation is CARLLARQETQYF. Here the chain combines TRBV7-2 and TRBJ2-5; 7 central bases correspond to TRBD2. The CDR3 starts with the cysteine, ends with the phenylalanine, and has 13 residues. The kept DNA is CDR3 alone, 39 bases in frame from the first base. Trimming removed 9 bases from V and 2 bases from J; the gene matches leave 6 bases unexplained. CDR1 and CDR2 are drawn from the germline V gene: SGHTA, FQGNSA.